Below, 2 T cell receptor beta chains from the same sample are listed, as sequenced in a study of T-cell memory formation after mild COVID-19. TCRdb passed the 5' RACE reads through MiXCR, listing each CDR3 protein once. The repertoire holds about 390,000 distinct CDR3 sequences, with roughly 15% as singletons. Sequences were obtained from PBMCs or a T cell subset sorted from them (not recorded which). Every receptor here comes from a man in his late teens or twenties who had mild COVID-19 (a few samples of this study predate the infection). Cell type and time point are not known.

The table lists this clonotype with a few counts. This chain connects TRBV12-3 or TRBV12-4 to TRBJ2-4; TRBD1 matches at 8 bases. CDR3 length equals 13 residues. V dropped 9 bases and J dropped 5; count of bases not matched to a gene: 6. CDR3: CASLDRGENIQYF. CDR3 in DNA: TGTGCCAGTCTCGACAGGGGAGAAAACATTCAGTACTTC.

The gene calls are TRBV24-1 and TRBJ2-2; D not certain. Deletions cut 4 bases from V and 6 bases from J, with 14 bases between. Germline V lookup: CDR1 KGHDR, CDR2 SFDVKD. CDR3 length: 15 residues. CDR3 coding DNA: TGTGCCACCAGTGACGCTCTACATAGTTCCGGGGAGCTGTTTTTT. It translates to CATSDALHSSGELFF.